Below are 29 T cell receptor beta chains sequenced from a single sample in a study of regulatory T cells in long-lasting Graves disease. Through Arm-PCR of CDR3 regions and iRepertoire HTBI primers, TCR beta libraries were built. Using its own MiXCR run on the multiplex PCR reads, TCRdb lists one record per CDR3 protein. The data contain roughly 420,000 distinct CDR3 sequences, about a sixth of them singletons. Time point noted: newly diagnosed GD, antithyroid drugs for less than 3 months. RNA isolated from PBMCs was used to make the TCR library. The source was peripheral blood mononuclear cells (PBMCs), collected at new diagnosis, from a patient treated with antithyroid drugs. The receptors were sampled from a female donor with Graves disease.

There are many counts of this clonotype. The chain couples TRBV28 to TRBJ2-7; 12 bases line up with TRBD2. This CDR3 region has 15 residues. The junction had 4 bases not matched to a gene; V was cut back by 5 bases and J by 2 bases. The germline V gene encodes CDR1 MDHEN and CDR2 SYDVKM. This chain's CDR3 is CASSLAGGLAYEQYF. CDR3 coding DNA: TGTGCCAGCAGTCTAGCGGGAGGGCTCGCCTACGAGCAGTACTTC. Together with reference TRBV28 and TRBJ2-7, the CDR3 gives the full variable domain: DVKVTQSSRYLVKRTGEKVFLECVQDMDHENMFWYRQDPGLGLRLIYFSYDVKMKEKGDIPEGYSVSREKKERFSLILESASTNQTSMYLCASSLAGGLAYEQYFGPGTRLTVT.

This clonotype came up many times. This rearrangement joins TRBV27 to TRBJ2-7, with TRBD1 as a possible D gene (6 bases). Trimming took off 3 bases at V and 5 bases at J, with 14 bases between the two ends. CDR1 MNHEY and CDR2 SMNVEV come from the germline V gene (reference sequence). The CDR3 length is 14 residues. CDR3 residues: CASSFTRQADEQYF. In DNA form, the CDR3 reads TGTGCCAGCAGTTTCACTAGACAGGCCGACGAGCAGTACTTC.

This clonotype was seen many times. J is TRBJ1-1 and V is TRBV27; D gene uncertain. CDR1 MNHEY and CDR2 SMNVEV come from the germline V gene (reference sequence). The CDR3 is made up of 13 amino acids. V was trimmed by 2 bases and J by 8 bases, leaving 12 bases between them. DNA for the CDR3: TGTGCCAGCAGTTTAGTGAGGGTAGGAGAAGCTTTCTTT. This codes for CASSLVRVGEAFF.

This clonotype was recorded many times. This rearrangement joins TRBV20-1 to TRBJ2-3, with 7 bases that match TRBD2. This CDR3 is 16 amino acids long. CDR1 is DFQATT, CDR2 SNEGSKA, per germline (reference sequence). V lost 4 bases and J lost 5; bases outside the gene matches: 15. The CDR3 loop is CSATSPREIDGDTQYF. CDR3 nucleotide sequence: TGCAGTGCTACCTCCCCGCGGGAGATCGACGGAGATACGCAGTATTTT.

The V and J genes are TRBV27 and TRBJ1-1; 10 nucleotides match TRBD1. Trimming took 4 bases from V and 0 from J; bases not matched to a gene: 8. The V gene's germline CDR1 is MNHEY and CDR2 SMNVEV (reference sequence). The CDR3 spans 17 residues. Here the CDR3 DNA reads TGTGCCAGCAGTTCCCCCGTTGGGACAGGGGTGAACACTGAAGCTTTCTTT. Its protein is CASSSPVGTGVNTEAFF.

The rearrangement joins TRBV7-6 to TRBJ2-1, with 8 nucleotides matching TRBD1. V trimming: 6 bases; J trimming: 5 bases; junction bases outside the gene matches: 6. This CDR3 is built from 14 residues. CDR1 is SGHVS and CDR2 is FNYEAQ in the germline V gene. The DNA of the CDR3 is TGTGCCAGCAGGCCCAGGGGGCAAGACAATGAGCAGTTCTTC. Its translation is CASRPRGQDNEQFF.

CDR3 sequence (DNA): TGTGCCACCAGTGAACCGGGACCCAATCAGCCCCAGCATTTT. Protein product: CATSEPGPNQPQHF. The V and J genes are TRBV24-1 and TRBJ1-5; TRBD1 might be the D (5 bases). The ends were cut back, 4 bases at V and 3 bases at J, with 9 bases in the middle. CDR3 length equals 14 residues. In germline, CDR1 is KGHDR, CDR2 SFDVKD.

There are many counts of this clonotype. This chain joins TRBV11-2 and TRBJ2-3; TRBD2 aligns across 8 bases. J was trimmed by 0 bases and V by 0 bases; bases with no gene match: 8. Germline V gives CDR1 SGHAT, CDR2 FQNNGV. This CDR3 spans 18 amino acids. As DNA, the CDR3 is TGTGCCAGCAGCTTAGACTTATGGGCTAGCGGGAGCACAGATACGCAGTATTTT. Its translation is CASSLDLWASGSTDTQYF. Full variable domain (missing parts from reference TRBV11-2 and TRBJ2-3): EAGVAQSPRYKIIEKRQSVAFWCNPISGHATLYWYQQILGQGPKLLIQFQNNGVVDDSQLPKDRFSAERLKGVDSTLKIQPAKLEDSAVYLCASSLDLWASGSTDTQYFGPGTRLTVL.

This clonotype was counted between two and nine times. With a much larger clone just one base away, this may be a read error. The chain joins TRBV20-1 to TRBJ1-5; D uncertain. The CDR3 length is 15 residues. Germline-derived CDR1 and CDR2 are DFQATT and SNEGSKA (reference sequence). The CDR3 spells CSATGVGDSNQPQHF. The CDR3 bases are TGCAGCGCTACCGGGGTGGGCGATAGCAATCAGCCCCAGCATTTT.

The chain joins TRBV3-1 to TRBJ2-1; TRBD2 matches at 15 bases. With 4 bases clipped from V and 4 bases from J, the junction kept 8 bases outside the gene matches. Looked up from germline, CDR1 is LGHDT and CDR2 is YNNKEL (reference sequence). The length of the CDR3 is 18 residues. The CDR3: CASSRGLAGGSVYNEQFF. The CDR3 nucleotides read TGTGCCAGCAGCCGCGGACTAGCGGGAGGGAGTGTTTACAATGAGCAGTTCTTC.

The V and J genes are TRBV14 and TRBJ2-1, with no clear D. CDR1 SGHDN and CDR2 FVKESK come from the germline V gene. The CDR3 spans 12 residues. V lost 1 base, J lost 7 bases, and 5 bases lay in between. In DNA form, the CDR3 reads TGTGCCAGCAGCCAAGTAAGAAATGAGCAGTTCTTC. Translated: CASSQVRNEQFF.

This clonotype was observed at least ten times. This chain connects TRBV20-1 to TRBJ2-7; D is unclear. This CDR3 is built from 12 residues. The V end lost 0 bases, the J end lost 2 bases, and 5 bases lay between the germline ends. CDR1 and CDR2 (germline): DFQATT, SNEGSKA (reference sequence). The chain's CDR3 is CSARDETYEQYF. CDR3 bases: TGCAGTGCTAGAGACGAAACCTACGAGCAGTACTTC.

This clonotype was recorded at least ten times. V gene TRBV5-4 combines with J gene TRBJ2-3; D may be TRBD2 (6 bases). Looked up from germline, CDR1 is SGHNT and CDR2 is YYREEE (reference sequence). This CDR3 has 17 residues. V lost 7 bases to trimming and J lost 1 base, with 22 bases between them. In DNA, the CDR3 is TGTGCCAGCTCCCTCTTGGAGGGCCAGACACGCACAGATACGCAGTATTTT. Translation: CASSLLEGQTRTDTQYF.

This clonotype was counted many times. The CDR3 sequence: CASSARTGPQETQYF. CDR3 nucleotide sequence: TGTGCCAGCAGCGCACGGACAGGGCCACAAGAGACCCAGTACTTC. The chain carries TRBV11-3 and TRBJ2-5, with 8 bases matching TRBD1. In germline, CDR1 is SGHNT, CDR2 YENEEA. The CDR3 is made up of 15 amino acids. V shed 5 bases and J 2 bases; nucleotides not matched to a gene: 7.

As to this clonotype: A read error may produce the germline difference seen at one junction end. V usage is TRBV7-3 and J usage is TRBJ1-5; D remains ambiguous. Germline loops: CDR1 SGHTA, CDR2 FQGTGA. There are 15 residues in the CDR3. The CDR3 loop is CASSLSTGSGQPQRF. In DNA, the CDR3 is TGTGCCAGCAGCTTAAGTACCGGGTCGGGTCAGCCCCAGCGTTTT. Full variable domain (rest looked up from reference TRBV7-3 and TRBJ1-5): GAGVSQTPSNKVTEKGKYVELRCDPISGHTALYWYRQSLGQGPEFLIYFQGTGAADDSGLPNDRFFAVRPEGSVSTLKIQRTERGDSAVYLCASSLSTGSGQPQRFGDGTRLSIL.

The sample holds a few counts of this clonotype. This chain joins TRBV7-9 and TRBJ1-1; 9 bases are shared with TRBD1. Trimming took 5 bases from V and 5 from J; bases not matched to a gene: 12. CDR1 SEHNR and CDR2 FQNEAQ come from the germline V gene (reference sequence). CDR3 size: 16 residues. The CDR3 DNA sequence: TGTGCCAGCAGCCCCCACCAGCGGACAGGGGAAACTGAAGCTTTCTTT. This encodes CASSPHQRTGETEAFF.

This clonotype showed up many times. The rearrangement joins TRBV24-1 to TRBJ2-5; D may be TRBD2 (5 bases). The germline CDR1 and CDR2 sequences are KGHDR and SFDVKD. The CDR3 covers 13 residues. The ends were cut back, 3 bases at V and 5 bases at J, with 9 bases in the middle. The CDR3 sequence is CATSDRDGETQYF. The CDR3, as DNA: TGTGCCACCAGTGATCGGGATGGGGAGACCCAGTACTTC.

There are many counts of this clonotype. CDR3 nucleotides: TGTGCCAGCAGTTACCCCAAAGCTAGCGGGAGCAATGAGCAGTTCTTC. Translating it yields CASSYPKASGSNEQFF. The V gene is TRBV12-3 or TRBV12-4, the J gene TRBJ2-1, with TRBD2 identical over 10 bases. Trimming removed 4 bases from V and 6 bases from J; junction bases left unmatched: 9. The CDR3 extends over 16 amino acids.

This clonotype was detected ten times or more. This chain connects TRBV20-1 to TRBJ1-6; 8 positions agree with TRBD1. CDR3 length: 14 residues. Germline CDR1 reads DFQATT; CDR2 reads SNEGSKA (reference sequence). Trimming cost V 4 bases and J 5 bases; bases outside gene matches: 4. CDR3 loop: CSATGGLDNSPLHF. In DNA, the CDR3 is TGCAGTGCTACAGGGGGCCTTGATAATTCACCCCTCCACTTT.

The chain links TRBV12-3 or TRBV12-4 to TRBJ1-2; D uncertain. V gave up 3 bases and J gave up 4 bases, with 6 bases separating them. The CDR3 runs to 12 residues. The chain's CDR3 is CASSFQVYGYTF. Here the CDR3 DNA reads TGTGCCAGCAGTTTTCAGGTCTATGGCTACACCTTC.

The table lists this clonotype with a count of one. This sequence may be a read error, since a much larger clone differs from it by one base. This chain joins TRBV3-1 and TRBJ2-5, with a possible D match to TRBD1 (6 bases). Near its end, the DNA agrees better with TRBJ2-1, so the J call may be wrong. The germline V gene has CDR1 LGHDT and CDR2 YNNKEL (reference sequence). CDR3 length equals 17 residues. CDR3 sequence (DNA): TGTGCCAGCAGCCCCCACCTAGGACAGTGGGCAGGAAATGAGCAGTTCTTC. Its protein product is CASSPHLGQWAGNEQFF.

This clonotype has at least ten counts. The gene calls are TRBV12-5 and TRBJ1-5, with 12 bases lining up with TRBD1. Germline V CDR1 and CDR2: LGHNT, FRNRAP. The V segment lost 0 bases and the J segment 0 bases; nucleotides outside the gene matches: 6. There are 19 residues in the CDR3. The CDR3 is CASGLVGTGGRYSNQPQHF. CDR3 nucleotides: TGTGCTAGTGGTTTGGTAGGGACAGGGGGCCGATATAGCAATCAGCCCCAGCATTTT. Complete variable domain (other parts from reference TRBV12-5 and TRBJ1-5): DARVTQTPRHKVTEMGQEVTMRCQPILGHNTVFWYRQTMMQGLELLAYFRNRAPLDDSGMPKDRFSAEMPDATLATLKIQPSEPRDSAVYFCASGLVGTGGRYSNQPQHFGDGTRLSIL.

For this clonotype: Germline is not matched at one junction end, which may reflect a read error. The chain combines TRBV28 with TRBJ2-2; D possibly corresponds to TRBD2 (7 bases). Germline V gene sequence: CDR1 MDHEN, CDR2 SYDVKM. The CDR3 is 15 residues long. The CDR3 region is CASSLSGGGTGGLFF. CDR3 sequence (DNA): TGTGCCAGCAGTTTATCCGGCGGGGGCACCGGGGGGCTGTTTTTT.

This sequence joins TRBV6-1 and TRBJ1-5; D may be TRBD1 (5 bases). The germline V gene has CDR1 MNHNS and CDR2 SASEGT. Trimming stripped 5 bases from V and 6 bases from J, with 14 bases between. The CDR3 totals 14 residues. CDR3 loop: CASSTQGTGQPQHF. The CDR3 DNA is TGTGCCAGCAGTACCCAGGGTACGGGTCAGCCCCAGCATTTT.

This clonotype was counted ten times or more. The V call is TRBV11-2, the J call TRBJ2-1; 8 bases align to TRBD1. Germline V gives CDR1 SGHAT, CDR2 FQNNGV. This CDR3 spans 15 amino acids. After removal of 4 bases from V and 2 bases from J, the junction contained 4 bases not matched to a gene. CDR3 DNA: TGTGCCAGCAGCTCCGGGACAGGCACCTACAATGAGCAGTTCTTC. Protein sequence: CASSSGTGTYNEQFF.

This clonotype has ten or more counts. This chain uses TRBV28 with TRBJ2-7; D is perhaps TRBD1 (6 bases). The V gene's germline CDR1 is MDHEN and CDR2 SYDVKM. The germline V and J ends were trimmed by 6 bases and 1 base, with 16 bases remaining between them. CDR3 length: 15 residues. Here the CDR3 reads CASRLSQGLSYEQYF. The CDR3 nucleotides read TGTGCCAGCAGACTATCCCAGGGGCTATCCTACGAGCAGTACTTC.

V and J are TRBV7-2 and TRBJ1-2, with D perhaps TRBD1 (6 bases). The germline CDR1 and CDR2 sequences are SGHTA and FQGNSA. Trimming removed 3 bases from V and 0 bases from J, with 14 bases in between. This CDR3 contains 16 residues. CDR3 sequence: CASSFIRQGTNYGYTF. The CDR3 DNA reads as TGTGCCAGCAGCTTCATTCGGCAGGGGACTAACTATGGCTACACCTTC.

This clonotype was picked up many times. The chain uses TRBV20-1 and TRBJ2-1; 8 positions match TRBD2. Germline V gene sequence: CDR1 DFQATT, CDR2 SNEGSKA (reference sequence). The CDR3 spans 16 residues. Unmatched junction bases numbered 11, after V lost 6 bases and J lost 1 base. Here the CDR3 reads CSATPPGTRSYNEQFF. The CDR3 coding sequence is TGCAGTGCCACCCCCCCCGGGACTAGGTCCTACAATGAGCAGTTCTTC.

This clonotype was seen more than once but under ten times. CDR3 region: CASRTEPGSLGEAFF. DNA of the CDR3: TGTGCCAGCAGAACCGAACCCGGGTCCCTGGGTGAAGCTTTCTTT. The J gene is TRBJ1-1, the V gene TRBV6-1, with no clear D. CDR3 length: 15 amino acids. Germline V gene lookup returns CDR1 MNHNS and CDR2 SASEGT. Trimming shortened V by 6 bases and J by 7 bases, and 21 bases separated the two germline ends.